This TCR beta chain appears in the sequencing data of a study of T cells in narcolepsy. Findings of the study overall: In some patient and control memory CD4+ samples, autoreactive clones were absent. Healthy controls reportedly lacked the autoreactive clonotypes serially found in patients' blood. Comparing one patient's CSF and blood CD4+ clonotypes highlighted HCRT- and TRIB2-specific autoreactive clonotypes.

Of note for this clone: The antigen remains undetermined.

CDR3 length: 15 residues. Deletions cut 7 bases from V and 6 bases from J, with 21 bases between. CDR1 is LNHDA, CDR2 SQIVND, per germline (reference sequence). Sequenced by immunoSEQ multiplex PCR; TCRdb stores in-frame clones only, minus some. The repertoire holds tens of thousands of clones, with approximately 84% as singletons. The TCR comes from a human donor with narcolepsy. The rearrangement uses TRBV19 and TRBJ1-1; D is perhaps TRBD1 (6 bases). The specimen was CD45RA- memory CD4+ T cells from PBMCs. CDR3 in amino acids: CASKFIGGTDAEAFF. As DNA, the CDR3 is TGTGCCAGTAAGTTTATCGGGGGCACGGACGCTGAAGCTTTCTTT. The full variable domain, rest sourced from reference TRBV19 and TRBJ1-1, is DGGITQSPKYLFRKEGQNVTLSCEQNLNHDAMYWYRQDPGQGLRLIYYSQIVNDFQKGDIAEGYSVSREKKESFPLTVTSAQKNPTAFYLCASKFIGGTDAEAFFGQGTRLTVV.